The source of this TCR beta chain is a study of control samples from healthy donors and cancer patients. Germline V gene lookup returns CDR1 SGHVS and CDR2 FQNEAQ. The CDR3 length is 15 residues. V lost 5 bases, J lost 6 bases, and 13 bases stayed unmatched. TCRdb's table, derived via immunoSEQ multiplex PCR, lists solely in-frame clones and lacks some. Of approximately 50,000 clones in the sample, around 94% were seen once. The receptor was isolated from a man aged 25 to 45 with colorectal cancer. Material for sequencing was PBMCs. The gene calls are TRBV7-8 and TRBJ2-7; the match to TRBD1 covers 7 bases. CDR3 sequence (DNA): TGTGCCAGCAGCCGTGGTCCCGGGACAGCATCCGAGCAGTACGTC. This codes for CASSRGPGTASEQYV.